These 4 T cell receptor beta chains came from one sample sequenced in a study of Ad26.COV2.S vaccination and SARS-CoV-2 variants. Repertoires were generated with immunoSEQ multiplex PCR, while TCRdb's copy carries only in-frame clones and drops some. This table holds about 460,000 clones, 70% to 90% found once. Treatment given: over 15 received Ad26.COV2.S at low or high dose, single or two shots; a few received placebo; per-sample allocation not given. The samples date from day 63 after the first vaccine or placebo injection. The sequences come from peripheral blood, collected in a trial of Ad26.COV2.S vaccine versus placebo. These receptors originate from a person between 18 and 60 years old who received the Ad26.COV2.S COVID-19 vaccine or a placebo.

The CDR3 nucleotides read TGTGCCAGCTTTCCCGGTTGGGGCACAGATACGCAGTATTTT. As protein: CASFPGWGTDTQYF. The chain has TRBV6-5 and TRBJ2-3; no firm D call. Trimming pared 8 bases from V and 1 base from J, leaving 13 bases between. From germline, CDR1 is MNHEY and CDR2 SVGAGI. CDR3 length equals 14 residues.

About this clone: The same CDR3 can be traced to other DNA sequences in this sample. The chain carries TRBV19 and TRBJ1-1; 7 bases are shared with TRBD1. CDR1 LNHDA and CDR2 SQIVND come from the germline V gene (reference sequence). This CDR3 has 12 residues. Unmatched junction bases numbered 6, after V lost 7 bases and J lost 7 bases. The CDR3 region is CASTTGVGEAFF. The DNA for the CDR3 is TGTGCCAGTACTACAGGGGTAGGTGAAGCTTTCTTT.

This clone was counted once. V gene TRBV12-3 or TRBV12-4 combines with J gene TRBJ1-5, with D possibly matching TRBD1 (5 bases). The length of the CDR3 is 13 residues. V lost 6 bases, J lost 6 bases, and 12 bases lay in between. The CDR3 spells CASSLGGVQPQHF. The CDR3, as DNA: TGTGCCAGCAGCCTGGGGGGAGTTCAGCCCCAGCATTTT.

The V gene is TRBV18, the J gene TRBJ1-5; D is unresolved. Trimming removed 8 bases at V and 9 bases at J, with 14 bases between. The CDR3 contains 12 residues. The V gene's germline CDR1 is KGHSH and CDR2 LQKENI. The CDR3, as DNA: TGTGCCAGCACCCCCGGTGTCGGGCCCCAGCATTTT. Translating gives CASTPGVGPQHF.